This TCR beta chain was recorded in a study of T cell changes during pregnancy in multiple sclerosis. Germline CDR1 reads SNHLY; CDR2 reads FYNNEI. The germline V and J ends were trimmed by 7 bases and 0 bases, with 15 bases remaining between them. The CDR3 totals 16 residues. Data came from immunoSEQ multiplex PCR; TCRdb stores just in-frame clones and leaves some out. The sample has 30,000 to 40,000 clones; around 92% are singletons. Specimen: CD4+ T cells from peripheral blood mononuclear cells, collected in the third trimester of pregnancy. This rearrangement joins TRBV2 to TRBJ2-2; TRBD2 might be the D (7 bases). This TCR derives from a female donor with multiple sclerosis, enrolled in a pregnancy study. The DNA for the CDR3 is TGTGCCAGCACTCGGGGGGCGGCCCCGAACACCGGGGAGCTGTTTTTT. It encodes CASTRGAAPNTGELFF.